One and the same sample provided the 6 T cell receptor beta chains below, sequenced in a study of T cells in localized non-small cell lung cancer. The repertoire was sequenced with immunoSEQ multiplex PCR; TCRdb's copy has only in-frame clones and lacks some. The data show over 25,000 clones, around 80% seen once. The sequencing used peripheral blood, collected before any cancer treatment. These receptors all stem from an older male donor with stage II squamous cell lung carcinoma.

The chain links TRBV6-4 to TRBJ2-3, with D hard to call. V was clipped by 2 bases and J by 4 bases, with 7 bases between them. Per the germline V gene, CDR1 is MRHNA and CDR2 is SNTAGT. The CDR3 is 13 amino acids. The CDR3 DNA reads as TGTGCCAGCAGTGACCGGGTATCAGATACGCAGTATTTT. It codes for CASSDRVSDTQYF.

This clone was seen just once. The chain recombines TRBV7-9 with TRBJ2-7; 7 nucleotides match TRBD2. After removal of 1 base from V and 4 bases from J, the junction contained 10 bases not matched to a gene. CDR1 SEHNR and CDR2 FQNEAQ come from the germline V gene (reference sequence). There are 16 residues in the CDR3. CDR3 in DNA: TGTGCCAGCAGCTTAGTGGCGGGAGCCATACCTTACGAGCAGTACTTC. Translated: CASSLVAGAIPYEQYF.

The chain links TRBV18 to TRBJ1-1; D is unclear. The V gene's germline CDR1 is KGHSH and CDR2 LQKENI. The CDR3 runs to 15 residues. With 2 bases removed from V and 3 bases from J, the gap between germline ends came to 13 bases. The CDR3 region has the DNA TGTGCCAGCTCACCAATTGGCCAGGCTGACACTGAAGCTTTCTTT. As protein: CASSPIGQADTEAFF.

The J gene is TRBJ1-6, the V gene TRBV5-1; no reliable D call. Germline CDR1 SGHRS, CDR2 YFSETQ. There are 14 residues in the CDR3. V was pared by 4 bases and J by 2 bases, with 7 bases between. The CDR3 coding sequence is TGCGCCAGCAGCCCGGACCCCTATAATTCACCCCTCCACTTT. Its protein is CASSPDPYNSPLHF.

This clone has just a few counts. The junction departs from germline at one end; a sequencing error may be responsible. The CDR3 sequence: CASSSGRGGELFF. The CDR3 bases are TGTGCTAGCAGCTCCGGACGGGGCGGGGAGCTGTTTTTT. The rearrangement links TRBV7-7 to TRBJ2-2; D possibly corresponds to TRBD2 (5 bases). The CDR3 runs 13 residues. Germline CDR1 and CDR2: SSHAT and FNYEAQ (reference sequence).

This chain joins TRBV5-1 and TRBJ1-1; D is perhaps TRBD1 (5 bases). Trimming removed 3 bases from V and 3 bases from J, with 18 bases in between. Germline CDR1 SGHRS, CDR2 YFSETQ. The CDR3 has 16 amino acids. The CDR3 reads CASSSSDRGWDTEAFF. The DNA for the CDR3 is TGCGCCAGCAGCTCGTCGGACCGGGGCTGGGACACTGAAGCTTTCTTT. The entire variable domain, with the rest obtained from reference TRBV5-1 and TRBJ1-1, is as follows: KAGVTQTPRYLIKTRGQQVTLSCSPISGHRSVSWYQQTPGQGLQFLFEYFSETQRNKGNFPGRFSGRQFSNSRSEMNVSTLELGDSALYLCASSSSDRGWDTEAFFGQGTRLTVV.